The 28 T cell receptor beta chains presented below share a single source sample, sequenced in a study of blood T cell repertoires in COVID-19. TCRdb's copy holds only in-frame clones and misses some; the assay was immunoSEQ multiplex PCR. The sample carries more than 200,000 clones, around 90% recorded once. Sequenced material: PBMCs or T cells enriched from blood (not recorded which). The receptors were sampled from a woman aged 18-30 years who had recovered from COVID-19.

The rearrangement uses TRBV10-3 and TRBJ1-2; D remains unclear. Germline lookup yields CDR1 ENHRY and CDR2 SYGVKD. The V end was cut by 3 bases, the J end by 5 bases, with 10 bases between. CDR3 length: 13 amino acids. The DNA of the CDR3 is TGTGCCATCAGTGATGTTTCCGGGTATGGCTACACCTTC. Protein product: CAISDVSGYGYTF.

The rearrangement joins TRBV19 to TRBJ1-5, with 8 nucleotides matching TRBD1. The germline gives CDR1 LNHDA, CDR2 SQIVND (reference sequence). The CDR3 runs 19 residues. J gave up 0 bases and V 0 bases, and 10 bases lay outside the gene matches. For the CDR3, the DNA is TGTGCCAGTAGTATAGAAAGGACAGGGTCCCTATATAGCAATCAGCCCCAGCATTTT. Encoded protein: CASSIERTGSLYSNQPQHF.

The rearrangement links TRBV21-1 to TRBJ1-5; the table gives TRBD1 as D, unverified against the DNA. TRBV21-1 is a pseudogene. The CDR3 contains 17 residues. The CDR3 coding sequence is TGTGCCAGCAGCAAAGGTGTAGGGGGCAGTAGCAATCAGCCCCAGCATTTT. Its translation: CASSKGVGGSSNQPQHF.

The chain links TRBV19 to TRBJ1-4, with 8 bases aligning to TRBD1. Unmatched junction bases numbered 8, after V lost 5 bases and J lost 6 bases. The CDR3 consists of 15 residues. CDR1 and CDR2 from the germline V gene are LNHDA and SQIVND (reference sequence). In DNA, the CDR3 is TGTGCCAGTAGTTCAGCGGACAGGGCGTATGAAAAACTGTTTTTT. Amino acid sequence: CASSSADRAYEKLFF.

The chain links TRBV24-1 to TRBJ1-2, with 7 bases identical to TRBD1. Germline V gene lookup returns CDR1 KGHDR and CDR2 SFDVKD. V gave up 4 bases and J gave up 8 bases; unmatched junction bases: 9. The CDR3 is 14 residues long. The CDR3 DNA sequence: TGTGCCACCAGTGACCCCGCAGGGGGATTCGGCTACACCTTC. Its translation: CATSDPAGGFGYTF.

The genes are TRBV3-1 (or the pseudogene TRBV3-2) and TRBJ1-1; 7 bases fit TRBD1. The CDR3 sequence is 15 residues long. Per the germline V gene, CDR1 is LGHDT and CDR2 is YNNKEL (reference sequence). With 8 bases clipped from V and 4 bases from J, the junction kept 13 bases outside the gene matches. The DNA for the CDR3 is TGTGCCAGCCGTTCCCAGGGGGGCTTTATCACTGAAGCTTTCTTT. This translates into CASRSQGGFITEAFF.

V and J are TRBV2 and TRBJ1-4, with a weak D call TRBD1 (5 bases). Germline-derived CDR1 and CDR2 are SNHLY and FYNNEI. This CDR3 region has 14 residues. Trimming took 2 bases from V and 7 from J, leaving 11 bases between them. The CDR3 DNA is TGTGCCAGCAGTGAACTGGCAGGGTCTGAAAAACTGTTTTTT. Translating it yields CASSELAGSEKLFF.

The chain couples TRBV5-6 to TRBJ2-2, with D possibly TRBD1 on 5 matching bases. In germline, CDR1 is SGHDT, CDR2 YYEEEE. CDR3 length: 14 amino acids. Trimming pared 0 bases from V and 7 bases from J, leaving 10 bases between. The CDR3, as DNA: TGTGCCAGCAGCTTGGAGGCAGGGATCGGGGAGCTGTTTTTT. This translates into CASSLEAGIGELFF.

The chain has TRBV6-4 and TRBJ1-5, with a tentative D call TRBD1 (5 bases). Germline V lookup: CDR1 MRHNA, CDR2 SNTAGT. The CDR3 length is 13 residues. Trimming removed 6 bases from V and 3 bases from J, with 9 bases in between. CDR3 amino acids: CASSLTDNQPQHF. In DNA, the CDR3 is TGTGCCAGCAGCCTGACAGACAATCAGCCCCAGCATTTT.

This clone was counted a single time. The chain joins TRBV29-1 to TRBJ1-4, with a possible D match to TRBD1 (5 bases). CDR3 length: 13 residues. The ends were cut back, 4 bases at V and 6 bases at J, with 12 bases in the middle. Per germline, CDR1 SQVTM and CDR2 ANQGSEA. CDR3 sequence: CSVGRRGDEKLFF. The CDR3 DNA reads TGCAGCGTTGGCCGGCGGGGGGATGAAAAACTGTTTTTT.

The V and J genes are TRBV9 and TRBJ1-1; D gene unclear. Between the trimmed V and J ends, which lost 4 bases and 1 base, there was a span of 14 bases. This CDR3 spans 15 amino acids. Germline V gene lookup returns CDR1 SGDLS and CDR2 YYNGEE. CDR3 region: CASSPGIVQNTEAFF. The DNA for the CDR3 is TGTGCCAGCAGCCCGGGGATTGTCCAGAACACTGAAGCTTTCTTT.

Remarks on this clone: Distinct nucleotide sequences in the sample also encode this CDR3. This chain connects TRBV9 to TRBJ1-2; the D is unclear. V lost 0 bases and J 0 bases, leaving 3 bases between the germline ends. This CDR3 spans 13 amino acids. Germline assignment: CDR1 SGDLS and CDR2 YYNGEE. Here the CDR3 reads CASSVDSNYGYTF. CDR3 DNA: TGTGCCAGCAGCGTAGACTCTAACTATGGCTACACCTTC. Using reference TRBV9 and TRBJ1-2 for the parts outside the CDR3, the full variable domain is DSGVTQTPKHLITATGQRVTLRCSPRSGDLSVYWYQQSLDQGLQFLIQYYNGEERAKGNILERFSAQQFPDLHSELNLSSLELGDSALYFCASSVDSNYGYTFGSGTRLTVV.

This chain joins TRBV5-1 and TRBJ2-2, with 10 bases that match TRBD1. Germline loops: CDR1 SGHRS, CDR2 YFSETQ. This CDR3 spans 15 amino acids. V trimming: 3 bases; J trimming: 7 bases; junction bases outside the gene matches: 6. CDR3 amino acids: CASSSGQGNRGELFF. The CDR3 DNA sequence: TGCGCCAGCAGCTCGGGACAGGGGAACCGCGGGGAGCTGTTTTTT. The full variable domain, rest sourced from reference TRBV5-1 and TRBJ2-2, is KAGVTQTPRYLIKTRGQQVTLSCSPISGHRSVSWYQQTPGQGLQFLFEYFSETQRNKGNFPGRFSGRQFSNSRSEMNVSTLELGDSALYLCASSSGQGNRGELFFGEGSRLTVL.

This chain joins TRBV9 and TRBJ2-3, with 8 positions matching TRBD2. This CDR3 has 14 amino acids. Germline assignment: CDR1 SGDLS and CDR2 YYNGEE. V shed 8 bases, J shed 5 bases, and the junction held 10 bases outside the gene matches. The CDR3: CASQREWRGDTQYF. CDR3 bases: TGTGCCAGTCAGCGGGAGTGGAGGGGAGATACGCAGTATTTT.

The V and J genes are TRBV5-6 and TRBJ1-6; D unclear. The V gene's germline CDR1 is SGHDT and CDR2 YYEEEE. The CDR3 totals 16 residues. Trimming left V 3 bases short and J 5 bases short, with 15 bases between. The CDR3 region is CASSSVGRRDNSPLHF. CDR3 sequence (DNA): TGTGCCAGCAGCTCCGTTGGCAGGAGGGATAATTCACCCCTCCACTTT.

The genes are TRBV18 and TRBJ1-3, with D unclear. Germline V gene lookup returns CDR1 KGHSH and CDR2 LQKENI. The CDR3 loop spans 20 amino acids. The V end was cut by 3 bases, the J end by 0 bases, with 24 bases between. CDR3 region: CASSPRKLLIGDGSGNTIYF. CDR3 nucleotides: TGTGCCAGCTCACCCAGGAAGCTACTGATTGGCGACGGCTCTGGAAACACCATATATTTT. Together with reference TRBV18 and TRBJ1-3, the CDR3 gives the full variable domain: NAGVMQNPRHLVRRRGQEARLRCSPMKGHSHVYWYRQLPEEGLKFMVYLQKENIIDESGMPKERFSAEFPKEGPSILRIQQVVRGDSAAYFCASSPRKLLIGDGSGNTIYFGEGSWLTVV.

The CDR3 protein is CASSQRQDVYEQYF. CDR3 DNA sequence: TGCGCCAGCAGCCAAAGACAGGATGTCTACGAGCAGTACTTC. The chain is built from TRBV5-1 and TRBJ2-7, with D possibly TRBD1 on 6 matching bases. The V gene lost 4 bases and the J gene lost 3 bases, with 14 bases spanning the gap. In germline, CDR1 is SGHRS, CDR2 YFSETQ. The CDR3 totals 14 residues.

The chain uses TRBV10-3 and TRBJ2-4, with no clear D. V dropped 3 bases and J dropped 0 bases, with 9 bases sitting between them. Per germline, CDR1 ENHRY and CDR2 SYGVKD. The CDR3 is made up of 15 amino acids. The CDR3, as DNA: TGTGCCATCAGTGATGCTGAGATAGCCAAAAACATTCAGTACTTC. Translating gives CAISDAEIAKNIQYF.

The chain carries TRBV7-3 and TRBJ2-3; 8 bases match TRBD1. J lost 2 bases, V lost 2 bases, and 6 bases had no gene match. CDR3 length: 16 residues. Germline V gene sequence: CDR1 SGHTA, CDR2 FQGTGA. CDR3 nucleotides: TGTGCCAGCAGCTTAGGGGACAGGTTCCACACAGATACGCAGTATTTT. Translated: CASSLGDRFHTDTQYF.

CDR3 protein: CASSLDRGLNGYTF. CDR3 bases: TGTGCCAGCAGCTTAGACAGGGGGTTAAATGGCTACACCTTC. V gene TRBV7-2 combines with J gene TRBJ1-2; 8 bases line up with TRBD1. Trimming removed 1 base from V and 6 bases from J; junction bases left unmatched: 4. CDR1 is SGHTA and CDR2 is FQGNSA in the germline V gene. The length of the CDR3 is 14 residues. The complete variable domain, with remaining parts taken from reference TRBV7-2 and TRBJ1-2, reads GAGVSQSPSNKVTEKGKDVELRCDPISGHTALYWYRQSLGQGLEFLIYFQGNSAPDKSGLPSDRFSAERTGGSVSTLTIQRTQQEDSAVYLCASSLDRGLNGYTFGSGTRLTVV.

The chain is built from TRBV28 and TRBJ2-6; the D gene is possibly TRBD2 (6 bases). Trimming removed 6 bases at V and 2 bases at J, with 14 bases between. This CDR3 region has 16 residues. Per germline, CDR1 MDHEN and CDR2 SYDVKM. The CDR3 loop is CASSLHRETGANVLTF. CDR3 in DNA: TGTGCCAGCAGCCTTCATCGGGAGACTGGGGCCAACGTCCTGACTTTC.

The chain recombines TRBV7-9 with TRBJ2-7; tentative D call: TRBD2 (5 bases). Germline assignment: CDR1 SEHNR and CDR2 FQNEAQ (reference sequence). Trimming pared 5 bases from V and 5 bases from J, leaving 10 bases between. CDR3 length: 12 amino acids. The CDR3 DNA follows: TGTGCCAGCAGCCCGCGGGTCGACGAGCAGTACTTC. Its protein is CASSPRVDEQYF.

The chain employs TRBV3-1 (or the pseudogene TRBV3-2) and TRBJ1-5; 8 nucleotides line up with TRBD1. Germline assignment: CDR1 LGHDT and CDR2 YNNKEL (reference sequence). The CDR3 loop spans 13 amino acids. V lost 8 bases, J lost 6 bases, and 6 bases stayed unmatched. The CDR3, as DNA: TGTGCCAGCGCACAGGGGGATGGTCAGCCCCAGCATTTT. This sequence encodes CASAQGDGQPQHF.

The DNA for the CDR3 is TGTGCCAGCAGTACGACAGGGGGAAGATGGACTGAAGCTTTCTTT. This translates into CASSTTGGRWTEAFF. V usage is TRBV16 and J usage is TRBJ1-1; 9 positions agree with TRBD1. Germline CDR1 and CDR2: KGHSY and FQNENV. The CDR3 loop spans 15 amino acids. J lost 5 bases, V lost 6 bases, and 10 bases had no gene match.

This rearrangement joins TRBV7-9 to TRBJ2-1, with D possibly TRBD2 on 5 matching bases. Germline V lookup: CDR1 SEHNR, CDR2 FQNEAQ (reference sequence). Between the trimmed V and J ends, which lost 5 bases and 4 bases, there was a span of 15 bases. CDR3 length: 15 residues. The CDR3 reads CASSPQRPLYNEQFF. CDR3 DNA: TGTGCCAGCAGCCCACAGCGGCCCTTATACAATGAGCAGTTCTTC.

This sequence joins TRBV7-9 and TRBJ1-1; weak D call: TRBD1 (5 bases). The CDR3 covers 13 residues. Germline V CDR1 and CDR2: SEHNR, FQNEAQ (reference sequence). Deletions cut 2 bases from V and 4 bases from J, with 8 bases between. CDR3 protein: CASSLIQGTEAFF. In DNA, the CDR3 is TGTGCCAGCAGCTTAATTCAGGGCACTGAAGCTTTCTTT.

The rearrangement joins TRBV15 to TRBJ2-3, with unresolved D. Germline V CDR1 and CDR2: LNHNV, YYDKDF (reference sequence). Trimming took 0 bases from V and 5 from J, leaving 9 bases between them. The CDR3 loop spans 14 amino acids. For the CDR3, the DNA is TGTGCCACCAGCAGAGACTTAGCTCTAGATACGCAGTATTTT. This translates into CATSRDLALDTQYF.

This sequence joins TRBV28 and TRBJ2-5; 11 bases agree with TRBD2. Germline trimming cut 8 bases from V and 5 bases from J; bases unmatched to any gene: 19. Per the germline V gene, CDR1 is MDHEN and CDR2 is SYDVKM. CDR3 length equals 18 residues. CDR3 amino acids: CASYPGLAGDQGSETQYF. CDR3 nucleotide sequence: TGTGCCAGCTACCCCGGACTAGCGGGTGACCAGGGTTCCGAGACCCAGTACTTC.